This entry concerns a single T cell receptor beta chain. What this receptor recognizes is not known. The record has no base qualities; no much larger clone is one base away. The data were obtained in a study of shared T cell receptors in the human thymus (dated by TCRdb to 2020 to 2022). Concerning the study at large: The study examined how the human thymus generates shared, self-reactive T-cell receptor alpha chains.

From a lookup of the germline V gene (reference sequence), CDR1 and CDR2 are GTSNPN and SVGIG. V loses 5 bases, J loses 8 bases, and the germline ends lie 22 bases apart. The CDR3 numbers 15 residues from cysteine through phenylalanine. CDR3 DNA is the only sequence kept; it has 45 bases, read in frame from the first base. Receptor amplification or capture employed the immunoSEQ multiplex PCR assay. TCRdb retrieved this table from immuneACCESS and kept in-frame rearrangements only. Not all clones are present; in checked studies, unresolved V genes account for under half, and no reason is known for the remainder. This sample is represented by about 660,000 clones; roughly 88% of them were singletons. The ten most abundant clones make up around 0.01% of the sample. This sample was also put to use in a study of human thymus T cells. As that second study puts it: The donors were immunologically healthy infants in Finland who had open corrective cardiac surgery for congenital heart defects. Thymus tissue was collected as surgical resects that were removed during corrective cardiac surgery. Both the thymic and the peripheral blood repertoires appeared to show biased V and J gene segment usage. Highly overlapping thymic TCR repertoires among unrelated individuals were reported in the related research. TCR alpha and beta repertoires from roughly 8 infant thymus samples and four related peripheral blood samples were characterized in the study. The infant donors were 7 to 244 days old, and the cohort included six or seven males and a couple of females. Thymocytes were freed from the tissue by mechanical means and kept at -70 degrees C as pellets of roughly 9-30 million cells. A QIAsymphony instrument was used to extract genomic DNA from the frozen cell pellets. The immunoSEQ multiplex PCR assay was used to amplify the TCRB and TCRAD loci from a standardized amount of quality-controlled genomic DNA. The V(D)J region was spanned by amplicons of a length sufficient to cover the CDR3 and to identify V and J genes. Amplicon sequencing was performed on an Illumina platform through the commercial immunoSEQ service. Primer bias and sequencing errors were corrected using previously described methods, and TCRAD and TCRB definitions followed the IMGT database. The repertoires were analysed using immunoSEQ Analyzer 3.0 and VDJTools for basic statistics, V/J segment usage, diversity estimates, rarefaction and pairwise overlap. Diversity was estimated using the Chao1, ChaoE, Efron-Thisted, Shannon and inverse Simpson indices, and was also estimated on datasets down-sampled to the size of the smallest sample. For repertoire overlap, CDR3 nucleotide sequence, V gene and J gene had to match strictly, and clustering was done by Jaccard-based multidimensional scaling. On average, thymus samples gave 650,000 to 1,000,000 unique TCRB clonotypes, whereas blood samples gave about 84,000.

The sequence is built from TRBV30 and TRBJ2-1, and possibly TRBD2, on 6 matching bases. The clonotype was recovered from a boy less than two years old with a congenital heart defect. Donor details come from another sample of the same person, matched by shared clones. The sample taken for sequencing was thymocytes. The DNA is TGTGCCTGGCACCAACCCGGGCGAGGGGACTATGAGCAGTTCTTC. The encoded protein is CAWHQPGRGDYEQFF.